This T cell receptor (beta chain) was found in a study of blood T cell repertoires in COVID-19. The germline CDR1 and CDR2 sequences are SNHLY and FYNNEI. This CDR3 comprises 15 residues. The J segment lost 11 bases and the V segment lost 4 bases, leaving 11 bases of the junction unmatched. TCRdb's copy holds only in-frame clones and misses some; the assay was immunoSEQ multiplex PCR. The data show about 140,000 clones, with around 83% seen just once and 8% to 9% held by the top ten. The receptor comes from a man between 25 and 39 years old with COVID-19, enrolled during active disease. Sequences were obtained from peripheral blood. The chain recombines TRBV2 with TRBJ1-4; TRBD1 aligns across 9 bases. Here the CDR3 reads CASSGPGQGGSKLFF. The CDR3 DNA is TGTGCCAGCAGTGGACCGGGACAGGGTGGTTCGAAACTGTTTTTT.